Listed below are T cell receptor beta chains from one sample, sequenced in a study of blood T cell repertoires in COVID-19. Method: immunoSEQ multiplex PCR; TCRdb's copy keeps in-frame clones and lacks some. The sample holds about 220,000 clones, roughly 84% seen once. The sequenced sample consisted of peripheral blood. These receptors came from a woman aged 25 to 39 who had recovered from COVID-19. Both conserved end residues are part of each CDR3. D genes are given only for firm matches. Clone size is stated in some rows and not others, as once, few, many or a class when expanded.

clone size | J gene | D gene | V gene | CDR3 protein | CDR3 DNA
. | TRBJ2-5 | . | TRBV11-1 | CASSRSEVEIQETQYF | TGTGCCAGCAGCCGTTCTGAGGTAGAGATCCAAGAGACCCAGTACTTC
. | TRBJ2-2 | . | TRBV5-1 | CASSADTPNTGELFF | TGCGCCAGCAGCGCGGACACCCCGAACACCGGGGAGCTGTTTTTT
. | TRBJ2-3 | . | TRBV7-9 | CASSLVAADTQYF | TGTGCCAGCAGCTTAGTGGCAGCAGATACGCAGTATTTT
. | TRBJ2-3 | TRBD1 | TRBV5-1 | CASSLLGQGAGDTQYF | TGCGCCAGCAGCTTGCTGGGACAGGGGGCCGGAGATACGCAGTATTTT
once | TRBJ2-7 | . | TRBV5-1 | CASSFGIPDYEQYF | TGCGCCAGCAGCTTCGGGATTCCCGACTACGAGCAGTACTTC
few | TRBJ1-1 | . | TRBV11-2 | CASSLTYLNTEAFF | TGTGCCAGCAGCCTGACTTATTTGAACACTGAAGCTTTCTTT
. | TRBJ1-5 | TRBD1 | TRBV6-5 | CASSFGQGNQPQHF | TGTGCCAGCAGTTTCGGACAGGGGAATCAGCCCCAGCATTTT
. | TRBJ1-2 | . | TRBV5-1 | CASSLVVAGYGYTF | TGCGCCAGCAGCTTGGTGGTCGCGGGCTATGGCTACACCTTC
. | TRBJ1-1 | . | TRBV6-1 | CASSDRGNTEAFF | TGTGCCAGCAGTGACAGGGGGAACACTGAAGCTTTCTTT
. | TRBJ2-6 | TRBD1 | TRBV18 | CASSPGQAGANVLTF | TGTGCCAGCTCACCCGGACAGGCTGGGGCCAACGTCCTGACTTTC
few | TRBJ1-1 | . | TRBV6-5 | CASSYRGAPNTEAFF | TGTGCCAGCAGTTACCGGGGAGCCCCGAACACTGAAGCTTTCTTT
. | TRBJ1-4 | . | TRBV28 | CASKSPEATNEKLFF | TGTGCCAGCAAGTCCCCGGAGGCAACTAATGAAAAACTGTTTTTT
. | TRBJ2-7 | . | TRBV6-1 | CASSVASEQYF | TGTGCCAGCAGTGTAGCCTCCGAGCAGTACTTC
. | TRBJ2-6 | . | TRBV27 | CASRRGFSGANVLTF | TGTGCCAGCAGAAGGGGATTCTCTGGGGCCAACGTCCTGACTTTC
. | TRBJ1-2 | . | TRBV6-6 | CASNQLQGHGYTF | TGTGCCAGCAATCAACTCCAGGGGCATGGCTACACCTTC
. | TRBJ1-3 | TRBD1 | TRBV7-9 | CASSFLDRSENTIYF | TGTGCCAGCAGCTTTCTGGACAGGTCCGAAAACACCATATATTTT
. | TRBJ2-2 | TRBD2 | TRBV5-1 | CASKDSGTTGELFF | TGCGCCAGCAAGGATAGCGGGACGACCGGGGAGCTGTTTTTT
. | TRBJ2-7 | . | TRBV27 | CASSLSGAYEQYF | TGTGCCAGCAGTTTATCAGGGGCCTACGAGCAGTACTTC
once | TRBJ2-5 | TRBD1 | TRBV2 | CASSEFGGQGAGETQYF | TGTGCCAGCAGTGAATTTGGGGGACAGGGGGCTGGTGAGACCCAGTACTTC
few | TRBJ2-1 | . | TRBV2 | CASSYDSENEQFF | TGTGCCAGCAGTTATGACAGTGAGAATGAGCAGTTCTTC
once | TRBJ1-1 | TRBD1 | TRBV5-4 | CASSPQDRANTEAFF | TGTGCCAGCAGCCCCCAGGACAGGGCGAACACTGAAGCTTTCTTT
. | TRBJ2-3 | . | TRBV27 | CASKRTVTDTQYF | TGTGCCAGCAAGAGAACGGTCACAGATACGCAGTATTTT
. | TRBJ1-5 | . | TRBV2 | CASSAGQGDQPQHF | TGTGCCAGCAGTGCGGGACAAGGCGATCAGCCCCAGCATTTT
. | TRBJ2-5 | . | TRBV5-1 | CASSFEETQYF | TGCGCCAGCAGCTTCGAAGAGACCCAGTACTTC
. | TRBJ1-1 | . | TRBV13 | CASSTRVISKSEAFF | TGTGCCAGCAGCACCAGGGTGATCAGTAAGTCTGAAGCTTTCTTT
. | TRBJ2-7 | . | TRBV10-3 | CAIWDILSYEQYF | TGTGCCATCTGGGACATACTCTCCTACGAGCAGTACTTC
. | TRBJ2-7 | . | TRBV4-2 | CASSPCCIF | TGTGCCAGCAGCCCCTGTTGTATCTTC
. | TRBJ1-2 | . | TRBV6-5 | CASSRGGAANYGYTF | TGTGCCAGCTCCCGCGGGGGGGCAGCTAACTATGGCTACACCTTC
. | TRBJ2-7 | . | TRBV4-2 | CASSHAEGIEQYF | TGTGCCAGCAGCCATGCGGAGGGGATCGAGCAGTACTTC
. | TRBJ1-4 | . | TRBV7-9 | CASSLVRGVATNEKLFF | TGTGCCAGCAGCCTAGTCCGGGGGGTAGCAACTAATGAAAAACTGTTTTTT
. | TRBJ2-7 | TRBD1 | TRBV29-1 | CSAGGQGKEQYF | TGCAGCGCTGGAGGACAGGGAAAAGAGCAGTACTTC
once | TRBJ1-1 | . | TRBV5-4 | CASSLRTRNTEAFF | TGTGCCAGCAGCTTGCGTACGCGGAACACTGAAGCTTTCTTT
. | TRBJ2-5 | TRBD2 | TRBV10-1 | CATPGLAVETQYF | TGCGCCACCCCGGGACTAGCTGTCGAGACCCAGTACTTC
. | TRBJ1-1 | . | TRBV4-2 | CASSHAGTRNTEAFF | TGTGCCAGCAGCCATGCCGGGACAAGGAACACTGAAGCTTTCTTT
. | TRBJ1-4 | TRBD1 | TRBV19 | CASSIYRGEEKLFF | TGTGCCAGTAGTATTTACAGGGGTGAAGAAAAACTGTTTTTT
. | TRBJ2-1 | TRBD2 | TRBV7-3 | CASSSGLATYNEQFF | TGTGCCAGCAGCTCGGGACTAGCGACTTACAATGAGCAGTTCTTC
. | TRBJ2-1 | . | TRBV14 | CASSLTSTLTNEQFF | TGTGCCAGCAGCCTAACTAGCACTCTTACCAATGAGCAGTTCTTC
. | TRBJ2-7 | TRBD2 | TRBV7-6 | CASSYSGRREQYF | TGTGCCAGCAGCTATAGCGGGAGACGCGAGCAGTACTTC
once | TRBJ2-7 | . | TRBV7-3 | CASSPSGGTASYEQYF | TGTGCCAGCAGCCCATCCGGCGGGACAGCCTCCTACGAGCAGTACTTC
. | TRBJ2-7 | . | TRBV19 | CASSTGHLPYEQYF | TGTGCCAGTAGTACGGGACATCTCCCCTACGAGCAGTACTTC
. | TRBJ2-4 | TRBD2 | TRBV30 | CAWRAGGTVNIQYF | TGTGCCTGGAGAGCGGGGGGTACGGTAAACATTCAGTACTTC
. | TRBJ1-6 | . | TRBV27 | CASTLVQGGRSPLHF | TGTGCCAGCACCTTAGTCCAGGGTGGAAGGTCACCCCTCCACTTT
. | TRBJ1-1 | . | TRBV2 | CASSPGHPDTEAFF | TGTGCCAGCAGTCCGGGACATCCGGACACTGAAGCTTTCTTT
. | TRBJ2-1 | TRBD2 | TRBV2 | CASTMGLANSEQFF | TGTGCCAGCACAATGGGACTAGCTAACAGTGAGCAGTTCTTC
. | TRBJ2-7 | . | TRBV4-1 | CASSLTEHYEQYF | TGCGCCAGCAGCCTTACAGAGCACTACGAGCAGTACTTC
few | TRBJ1-5 | . | TRBV7-9 | CASSLATSFSNQPQHF | TGTGCCAGCAGCTTAGCGACATCTTTTAGCAATCAGCCCCAGCATTTT
. | TRBJ2-2 | . | TRBV21-1 | CASSKTKASGTGELFF | TGTGCCAGCAGCAAAACTAAAGCCTCGGGAACCGGGGAGCTGTTTTTT
. | TRBJ2-5 | TRBD2 | TRBV9 | CARTTGRTSGSGETQYF | TGTGCCAGAACAACCGGAAGGACTAGCGGGAGCGGGGAGACCCAGTACTTC
once | TRBJ2-5 | TRBD2 | TRBV5-1 | CASSPGTSGRTGETQYF | TGCGCCAGCAGCCCAGGGACTAGCGGGAGGACCGGAGAGACCCAGTACTTC
. | TRBJ2-5 | . | TRBV7-3 | CASSLIGGSQETQYF | TGTGCCAGCAGCTTAATAGGCGGTAGTCAAGAGACCCAGTACTTC
once | TRBJ2-1 | TRBD2 | TRBV10-1 | CASSEGTSGYEQFF | TGCGCCAGCAGTGAGGGGACTAGCGGGTATGAGCAGTTCTTC
. | TRBJ1-2 | . | TRBV28 | CASSFHSGVEGYTF | TGTGCCAGCAGTTTCCATTCGGGGGTGGAAGGCTACACCTTC
. | TRBJ2-1 | TRBD2 | TRBV5-1 | CASSFRDYSSYNEQFF | TGCGCCAGCAGCTTCCGGGACTACAGCTCCTACAATGAGCAGTTCTTC
. | TRBJ2-1 | . | TRBV5-1 | CASCLDSNNYNEQFF | TGCGCCAGCTGCCTAGACAGCAACAACTACAATGAGCAGTTCTTC
. | TRBJ2-7 | . | TRBV7-7 | CASSLGRNYEQYF | TGTGCCAGCAGCTTAGGCAGAAACTACGAGCAGTACTTC